This T cell receptor (beta chain) was documented in a study of regulatory T cells in long-lasting Graves disease. Time point specified: newly diagnosed GD, antithyroid drugs for less than 3 months. The TCR library was made from RNA extracted from PBMCs. CDR1 is LGHNA and CDR2 is YNFKEQ in the germline V gene. With 0 bases clipped from V and 8 bases from J, the junction kept 7 bases outside the gene matches. The CDR3 covers 16 residues. HTBI primers from iRepertoire and Arm-PCR of CDR3 regions yielded the TCR beta libraries. Using its own MiXCR run on the multiplex PCR reads, TCRdb lists one record per CDR3 protein. The table lists 350,000 to 550,000 distinct CDR3 sequences, about a sixth of them singletons. The same sample was also studied in work on T cells in Graves' hyperthyroidism and ophthalmopathy.

Here the sequenced sample was peripheral blood mononuclear cells (PBMCs), taken at new diagnosis, from a patient treated with antithyroid drugs. The chain links TRBV4-2 to TRBJ2-1; 10 bases match TRBD2. This receptor was identified in a woman between 18 and 30 years old with Graves disease. The CDR3 protein is CASSQEGLAGVYEQFF. The CDR3 nucleotides are TGTGCCAGCAGCCAAGAGGGTCTAGCGGGAGTTTATGAGCAGTTCTTC.